This T cell receptor beta chain was identified during a study of blood T cell repertoires in COVID-19. Sequenced by immunoSEQ multiplex PCR; TCRdb stores in-frame clones only, minus some. This table holds approximately 270,000 clones, approximately 90% found once. Germline V gene lookup returns CDR1 MNHEY and CDR2 SMNVEV (reference sequence). The CDR3 spans 14 residues. V lost 2 bases, J lost 0 bases, and 8 bases lay in between. This receptor was obtained from a man aged 35-49 years who had been exposed to COVID-19. Sequenced sample: PBMCs or T cells enriched from blood (not recorded which). This chain uses TRBV27 with TRBJ2-7; maybe TRBD1 (5 bases). In DNA, the CDR3 is TGTGCCAGCAGTTTAAAGGACACCTCCTACGAGCAGTACTTC. It specifies CASSLKDTSYEQYF.